This TCR beta chain appears in the sequencing data of a study of healthy donors' naive CD4 and CD8 T cells. Germline V gives CDR1 LNHDA, CDR2 SQIVND (reference sequence). V was pared by 1 base and J by 0 bases, with 12 bases between. The CDR3 loop spans 16 amino acids. Comments on this clonotype: Its cognate antigen is unknown.

A linear amplification protocol produced the TCR libraries from 500 ng of total RNA. TCRdb itself ran the reads through MiXCR, one entry per CDR3 protein. The sample contains about 200,000 distinct CDR3 sequences, about 74% of which appear only once. Study-wide results and limits: Reportedly, most V and J gene segments showed naive CD4+ versus CD8+ bias.

The rearrangement joins TRBV19 to TRBJ1-1; D gene ambiguous. The material sequenced was naive CD4+ and CD8+ T cells sorted from blood, pooled from several donors. The source is a pool of human donors in good health; the sample pools cells from several healthy donors. CDR3 in DNA: TGTGCCAGTAGTATAGGGTATGGGGTGCTGAACACTGAAGCTTTCTTT. Translated: CASSIGYGVLNTEAFF.